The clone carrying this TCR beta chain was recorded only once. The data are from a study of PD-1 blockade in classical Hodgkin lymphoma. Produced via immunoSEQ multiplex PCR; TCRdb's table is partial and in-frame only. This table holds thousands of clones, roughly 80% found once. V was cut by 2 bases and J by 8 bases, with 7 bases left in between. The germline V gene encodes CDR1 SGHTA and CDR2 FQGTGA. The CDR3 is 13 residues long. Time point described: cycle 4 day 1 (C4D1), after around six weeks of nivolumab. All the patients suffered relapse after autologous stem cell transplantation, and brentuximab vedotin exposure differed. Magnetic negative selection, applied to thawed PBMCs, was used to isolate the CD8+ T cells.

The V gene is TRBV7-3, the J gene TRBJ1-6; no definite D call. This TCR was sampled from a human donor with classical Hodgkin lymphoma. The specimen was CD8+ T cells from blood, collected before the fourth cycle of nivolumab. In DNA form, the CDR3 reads TGTGCCAGCAGCTTATTTCGGCATTCACCCCTCCACTTT. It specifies CASSLFRHSPLHF.